The 14 T cell receptor beta chains listed next were all sequenced from one sample in a study of OX40 agonist ivuxolimab in advanced cancers. Sequenced by immunoSEQ multiplex PCR; TCRdb stores in-frame clones only, minus some. The sample has more than 70,000 clones; approximately 94% are singletons. Source: CD4+ or CD8+ T cells sorted from blood, taken in a trial of the OX40 agonist ivuxolimab. These receptors were collected from an adult with an advanced solid tumor such as melanoma, head and neck, liver or kidney cancer.

This chain uses TRBV9 with TRBJ1-1; D not certain. Germline values: CDR1 SGDLS, CDR2 YYNGEE. The germline V and J ends were trimmed by 0 bases and 1 base, with 10 bases remaining between them. This CDR3 region has 15 residues. CDR3: CASSVVGSGNTEAFF. The CDR3 bases are TGTGCCAGCAGCGTAGTGGGGTCAGGGAACACTGAAGCTTTCTTT.

The chain joins TRBV28 to TRBJ1-5; no clear D gene. Deletions cut 1 base from V and 7 bases from J, with 8 bases between. CDR1 is MDHEN, CDR2 SYDVKM, per germline. CDR3 size: 13 residues. CDR3 sequence reads: CASSLFGEQPQHF. The CDR3 DNA reads TGTGCCAGCAGTTTATTCGGTGAGCAGCCCCAGCATTTT.

The rearrangement uses TRBV4-1 and TRBJ2-7, with TRBD1 identical over 8 bases. V trimming: 2 bases; J trimming: 3 bases; junction bases outside the gene matches: 6. Germline loops: CDR1 MGHRA, CDR2 YSYEKL. This CDR3 region has 15 residues. CDR3 DNA: TGCGCCAGCAGCCAACGCCGGACAGGGAACTACGAGCAGTACTTC. Translating gives CASSQRRTGNYEQYF.

The genes are TRBV4-1 and TRBJ1-5, with D possibly matching TRBD1 (5 bases). In germline, CDR1 is MGHRA, CDR2 YSYEKL. V lost 0 bases to trimming and J lost 6 bases, with 12 bases between them. The CDR3 consists of 15 residues. In nucleotides, the CDR3 is TGCGCCAGCAGCCAAGAACCAGGGTCGGGTCAGCCCCAGCATTTT. It specifies CASSQEPGSGQPQHF.

This sequence joins TRBV29-1 and TRBJ2-1, with D perhaps TRBD1 or TRBD2 (5 bases each). The CDR3 spans 13 residues. The germline CDR1 and CDR2 sequences are SQVTM and ANQGSEA. The ends were cut back, 5 bases at V and 8 bases at J, with 16 bases in the middle. CDR3 nucleotide sequence: TGCAGCGTTTTACCGGGAAGGGGTTATGAGCAGTTCTTC. This gives the protein CSVLPGRGYEQFF.

This chain joins TRBV5-4 and TRBJ2-6; unclear D gene. Trimming removed 0 bases at V and 0 bases at J, with 10 bases between. From germline, CDR1 is SGHNT and CDR2 YYREEE (reference sequence). This CDR3 has 17 residues. The CDR3 bases are TGTGCCAGCAGCTTGGAAGGGCTGGTCTCTGGGGCCAACGTCCTGACTTTC. Amino acids: CASSLEGLVSGANVLTF.

The rearrangement uses TRBV9 and TRBJ2-7; 12 bases align to TRBD1. V lost 4 bases and J lost 0; bases outside the gene matches: 11. The CDR3 runs 18 residues. CDR1 is SGDLS and CDR2 is YYNGEE in the germline V gene. The CDR3 spells CASSFSGTGGPGSYEQYF. The DNA of the CDR3 is TGTGCCAGCAGCTTCTCCGGGACAGGGGGCCCGGGCTCCTACGAGCAGTACTTC.

This clone has only one observation. V gene TRBV7-6 combines with J gene TRBJ1-2; 7 bases match TRBD1. Trimming cost V 1 base and J 4 bases; bases outside gene matches: 0. In germline, CDR1 is SGHVS, CDR2 FNYEAQ. The length of the CDR3 is 13 residues. CDR3 sequence: CASSLDRGYGYTF. The CDR3 DNA sequence: TGTGCCAGCAGCTTAGACAGGGGCTATGGCTACACCTTC.

V is TRBV27 and J is TRBJ2-7, with TRBD2 as a possible D gene (5 bases). Per germline, CDR1 MNHEY and CDR2 SMNVEV (reference sequence). The CDR3 spans 15 residues. The germline V and J ends were trimmed by 2 bases and 4 bases, with 15 bases remaining between them. The CDR3 DNA reads TGTGCCAGCAGTTTAAATGTTCTAGCCCAATACGAGCAGTACTTC. This codes for CASSLNVLAQYEQYF.

This clone was found once. V and J are TRBV4-3 and TRBJ2-1, with 12 bases identical to TRBD2. The CDR3 extends over 18 amino acids. Per the germline V gene, CDR1 is LGHNA and CDR2 is YSLEER. Trimming took 0 bases from V and 3 from J; bases not matched to a gene: 6. The CDR3 region is CASSQDPLAGGFYNEQFF. CDR3 DNA: TGCGCCAGCAGCCAAGATCCCCTAGCGGGAGGGTTCTACAATGAGCAGTTCTTC.

The V call is TRBV5-8, the J call TRBJ2-5; 8 bases match TRBD1. Germline loops: CDR1 SGHTS, CDR2 YDEGEE. The V segment lost 4 bases and the J segment 3 bases; nucleotides outside the gene matches: 8. The CDR3 covers 15 residues. The chain's CDR3 is CASSERTGQKETQYF. The DNA for the CDR3 is TGTGCCAGCAGCGAACGGACAGGGCAAAAAGAGACCCAGTACTTC.

This clone has only one observation. The chain joins TRBV27 to TRBJ2-7, with a tentative D call TRBD1 (6 bases). With 8 bases removed from V and 5 bases from J, the gap between germline ends came to 19 bases. The CDR3 has 14 amino acids. Germline V gene sequence: CDR1 MNHEY, CDR2 SMNVEV (reference sequence). The DNA for the CDR3 is TGTGCCAGCCGACTTATCAGGGGTGGGAACGAGCAGTACTTC. This encodes CASRLIRGGNEQYF.

The chain couples TRBV9 to TRBJ1-1, with D possibly being TRBD1 (5 bases). Germline CDR1 SGDLS, CDR2 YYNGEE. This CDR3 comprises 13 residues. V lost 4 bases to trimming and J lost 6 bases, with 13 bases between them. In DNA, the CDR3 is TGTGCCAGCAGCCCAGTGGGGGACCCTGAAGCTTTCTTT. This sequence encodes CASSPVGDPEAFF.

The chain recombines TRBV5-1 with TRBJ2-3; D gene uncertain. V dropped 1 base and J dropped 0 bases, with 6 bases sitting between them. The CDR3 has 14 residues. Per germline, CDR1 SGHRS and CDR2 YFSETQ. CDR3 amino acids: CASSLRLSTDTQYF. The DNA for the CDR3 is TGCGCCAGCAGCTTGAGACTTAGCACAGATACGCAGTATTTT.